There are a few counts of the clone carrying this T cell receptor (beta chain). As yet, its antigen is unknown. The source of the sample is a study of T-cell memory formation after mild COVID-19. Study background: Among the donors, TCR clusters were largely specific to each donor.

Study-wide results and limits: Clones that shrank (day 15 to 85) were balanced CD4/CD8, whereas later expanders leaned CD4+. Pre-infection memory harbored some responding clones, suggesting cross-reactive memory joined.

Germline V gene lookup returns CDR1 DFQATT and CDR2 SNEGSKA (reference sequence). This CDR3 has 16 amino acids. V was clipped by 2 bases and J by 3 bases; unmatched bases: 7. Sample barcodes and UMIs were carried by the TCR alpha and TCR beta cDNA libraries that 5'RACE generated with constant-segment primers. One entry per CDR3 protein results from TCRdb running MiXCR on the 5' RACE reads. The repertoire holds 350,000 or so distinct CDR3 sequences, more than 20% seen once, with around 13% in the top ten. V and J are TRBV20-1 and TRBJ2-2; 9 bases align to TRBD2. The receptor comes from an adult woman who had mild COVID-19 (a few samples of this study predate the infection). Cell type and time point are not known. Source material: PBMCs or a T cell subset sorted from them (not recorded which). CDR3 amino acids: CSARRREGPDTGELFF. DNA for the CDR3: TGCAGTGCTAGACGGCGGGAGGGCCCGGACACCGGGGAGCTGTTTTTT.